This T cell receptor (beta chain) came from a study of blood T cell repertoires in COVID-19. Study-wide background: From the United States, Italy and Spain came samples of acute and convalescent COVID-19.

Repertoires were generated with immunoSEQ multiplex PCR, while TCRdb's copy carries only in-frame clones and drops some. The sample has 200,000 to 250,000 clones, 83% seen once; the top ten hold approximately 3.8%. Between the trimmed V and J ends, which lost 6 bases and 5 bases, there was a span of 16 bases. The CDR3 has 15 residues. Germline V gene lookup returns CDR1 ENHRY and CDR2 SYGVKD. This TCR was recovered from a woman aged 40 to 49 who had been exposed to COVID-19. The sample consisted of PBMCs or T cells enriched from blood (not recorded which). This rearrangement joins TRBV10-3 to TRBJ1-4, with unresolved D. CDR3 DNA sequence: TGTGCCATCAGCGACCCTTTACAGTCCAATGAAAAACTGTTTTTT. It encodes CAISDPLQSNEKLFF.